What follows is one T cell receptor beta chain and its context. This clonotype was counted a few times. Its antigen is currently not known. Qualities for individual bases were not recorded, and no much larger clone is one base off. All donors were healthy Caucasians. The researchers also sequenced three unrelated adults who were not twins: a male aged 18 to 29, a male aged 50 to 59, and a female aged 50 to 59. Using Miltenyi CD45RO+ enrichment and human naive T-cell isolation kits, memory (CD45RO+) and naive T cells were isolated from PBMC. This record belongs to a study of identical twins (dated by TCRdb to 2015 to 2016). Some background on the complete study: To test whether fetal clonotypes persist, this study deep-sequenced TCR alpha and beta repertoires from monozygotic twins, from unrelated adults of various ages, and from cord blood. Replicate twin experiments were performed at different times using different library preparation protocols to rule out contamination. The research as a whole found: In beta out-of-frame sequences, excess twin sharing was weaker, because having fewer shared sequences lowered the signal-to-noise ratio. Conclusions relied on cross-sectional statistical analysis, since the same donors could not be followed over many years. Compared with coincidental sharing between unrelated individuals, out-of-frame TCR alpha sequences shared between twins showed an excess of sequences with low generation probability. Fewer insertions were carried by abundant cord blood beta clonotypes; a weaker similar trend was observed in young adult naive repertoires, while no such trend was observed in memory repertoires. In monozygotic twins, out-of-frame TCR alpha sharing was systematically underestimated by recombination models, although the models agreed with sharing between unrelated individuals. Zero-insertion analyses could be partly confounded by invariant T cells such as MAIT and iNKT, though diverse VJ usage argued against such confounding for most clonotypes.

Counted from cysteine to phenylalanine, this CDR3 has 14 amino acids. This entry keeps only the CDR3 DNA: 42 bases, framed from base 1. Per the germline V gene, SNHLY is the CDR1 and FYNNEI is the CDR2. The junction shows trimming of 7 bases on V and 9 bases on J, plus 19 bases between the germline ends. The library was obtained by 5' RACE. The data were produced on an Illumina HiSeq 2000. Template switching added a universal primer binding site, and the final cDNA carried a unique molecular identifier that allowed TCR cDNA molecules to be counted accurately. First-strand cDNA for TCR alpha and beta chains was synthesized from specific primers in the conserved constant-segment region. Each cDNA library was double barcoded, with a SMART-Mk sample barcode plus Illumina barcodes, to control for contamination. Two successive PCR steps introduced TruSeq adapter sequences along with Illumina sample barcodes. The TCR alpha and beta cDNA libraries were sequenced on the Illumina HiSeq platform using custom primers. The original methods were these. Unique molecular identifiers were extracted from raw reads with MiGEC, and CDR3 positions were determined with MiXCR. For each individual, recombination models were inferred using an EM algorithm with the repgenHMM and IGoR tools. Shared clonotypes were analyzed with the tcR package in R, and sharing was normalized by the product of cloneset sizes. Out-of-frame nonproductive sequences were analyzed to study raw recombination free of thymic and clonal selection effects. TCRdb took the public reads, trimmed them with fastp at Q25, ran MiXCR for clone calling and kept in-frame beta chains. Duplicate CDR3 protein sequences are folded into a single record with the most common DNA and genes. TCRdb, rather than the study authors, made the V and J calls. This sample gives more than 650,000 distinct CDR3 sequences in total; roughly 6% of them show up just once. The ten largest clones take up about 1.8% of the sample.

Material: naive T cells sorted from blood. Taken with the paper, the label for cell subset or site translates to: cells isolated with a human naive T-cell isolation kit. This TCR came from a man aged 18 to 30 in good health. The chain joins TRBV2 to TRBJ2-1; the D gene remains uncertain. CDR3 region: CASTSESEASEQFF. The DNA sequence follows: TGTGCCAGCACCTCGGAAAGCGAGGCTAGTGAGCAGTTCTTC.